The 28 T cell receptor beta chains given below trace back to one sample, sequenced in a study of cytomegalovirus exposure and HLA in healthy donors. Vbeta (60) and Jbeta (13) primers were used in the PCR. Assay: immunoSEQ multiplex PCR; the TCRdb copy retains only in-frame clones and omits some. Found here are some 180,000 clones, 79% of them singletons; the top ten hold approximately 4.4%. Sequencing was performed on PBMCs. Receptors were obtained from a woman in her twenties or thirties in good health and CMV-seropositive.

This clone was counted once. V is TRBV7-9 and J is TRBJ1-1; no definite D call. The CDR3 sequence is 12 residues long. The germline gives CDR1 SEHNR, CDR2 FQNEAQ (reference sequence). The germline V and J ends were trimmed by 5 bases and 6 bases, with 10 bases remaining between them. The CDR3 sequence: CASSPPAAEAFF. As DNA, the CDR3 is TGTGCCAGCAGCCCGCCCGCGGCTGAAGCTTTCTTT.

V gene TRBV11-3 combines with J gene TRBJ2-3; 9 bases line up with TRBD2. The V gene end was trimmed by 5 bases and the J gene end by 2 bases; junction bases not matched to a gene: 8. This CDR3 contains 16 residues. Per the germline V gene, CDR1 is SGHNT and CDR2 is YENEEA. This CDR3 is CASSARLAADTDTQYF. DNA of the CDR3: TGTGCCAGCAGCGCCCGACTAGCGGCTGACACAGATACGCAGTATTTT.

This chain joins TRBV27 and TRBJ2-7; TRBD1 matches 8 bases. The CDR3 has 15 residues. CDR1 MNHEY and CDR2 SMNVEV come from the germline V gene (reference sequence). J gave up 3 bases and V 0 bases, and 4 bases lay outside the gene matches. The CDR3 protein is CASSLSGQVNYEQYF. For the CDR3, the DNA is TGTGCCAGCAGTTTATCGGGACAGGTGAACTACGAGCAGTACTTC.

The chain carries TRBV4-2 and TRBJ2-5, with TRBD2 matching over 7 bases. Germline-derived CDR1 and CDR2 are LGHNA and YNFKEQ. The V gene end was trimmed by 0 bases and the J gene end by 2 bases; junction bases not matched to a gene: 18. The CDR3 extends over 20 amino acids. The CDR3 DNA follows: TGTGCCAGCAGCCAAGATTCGAGGTACGGGGGGATCCGACAACAAGAGACCCAGTACTTC. Amino acids: CASSQDSRYGGIRQQETQYF.

V gene TRBV6-1 combines with J gene TRBJ1-3, with D perhaps TRBD1 (5 bases). The CDR3 contains 14 residues. The germline V gene encodes CDR1 MNHNS and CDR2 SASEGT. Trimming took 8 bases from V and 2 from J, leaving 13 bases between them. CDR3 nucleotide sequence: TGTGCCAGCTCCTTCAGGGATGCTGGAAACACCATATATTTT. Its translation is CASSFRDAGNTIYF.

V usage is TRBV7-6 and J usage is TRBJ2-2, with 12 bases fitting TRBD2. The CDR3 runs to 15 residues. J gave up 3 bases and V 6 bases, and 2 bases lay outside the gene matches. From germline, CDR1 is SGHVS and CDR2 FNYEAQ. The CDR3 is CASRGLAGYTGELFF. CDR3 nucleotide sequence: TGTGCCAGCAGAGGACTAGCGGGGTACACCGGGGAGCTGTTTTTT. The whole variable domain, remainder taken from reference TRBV7-6 and TRBJ2-2, is GAGVSQSPRYKVTKRGQDVALRCDPISGHVSLYWYRQALGQGPEFLTYFNYEAQQDKSGLPNDRFSAERPEGSISTLTIQRTEQRDSAMYRCASRGLAGYTGELFFGEGSRLTVL.

This clone was seen ten or more times. V is TRBV19 and J is TRBJ2-7; TRBD2 might be the D (5 bases). The V end was cut by 7 bases, the J end by 5 bases, with 21 bases between. This CDR3 contains 15 residues. CDR1 and CDR2 from the germline V gene are LNHDA and SQIVND (reference sequence). CDR3 DNA sequence: TGTGCCAGTACCCCTGACCCCAACCAAGCGGACGAGCAGTACTTC. Amino acid sequence: CASTPDPNQADEQYF.

This clone occurred once. This chain links TRBV6-5 with TRBJ2-1; 8 bases line up with TRBD2. Germline values: CDR1 MNHEY, CDR2 SVGAGI. With 6 bases clipped from V and 1 base from J, the junction kept 5 bases outside the gene matches. The CDR3 extends over 15 amino acids. The CDR3 region has the DNA TGTGCCAGCAGCCCACCGGGGGGGTCCTACAATGAGCAGTTCTTC. Its protein is CASSPPGGSYNEQFF.

V gene TRBV18 combines with J gene TRBJ1-1; 9 bases are shared with TRBD1. The CDR3 is 15 amino acids. The J segment lost 5 bases and the V segment lost 2 bases, leaving 6 bases of the junction unmatched. Germline V gene lookup returns CDR1 KGHSH and CDR2 LQKENI. The CDR3 here is CASSPRGTGLTEAFF. The CDR3, as DNA: TGTGCCAGCTCACCAAGAGGGACAGGGCTGACTGAAGCTTTCTTT.

This clone was counted a single time. V gene TRBV29-1 combines with J gene TRBJ2-7; TRBD1 agrees at 7 bases. The CDR3 loop spans 13 amino acids. The trim removed 4 bases at V and 5 bases at J, leaving 8 bases unmatched. From germline, CDR1 is SQVTM and CDR2 ANQGSEA. The DNA for the CDR3 is TGCAGCGTTGGCCTAAACAGGGGAGACGAGCAGTACTTC. Its translation: CSVGLNRGDEQYF.

Only a few counts were recorded for this clone. The chain employs TRBV7-9 and TRBJ1-2; unclear D gene. The germline V and J ends were trimmed by 3 bases and 2 bases, with 16 bases remaining between them. The germline CDR1 and CDR2 sequences are SEHNR and FQNEAQ (reference sequence). The CDR3 spans 16 residues. In nucleotides, the CDR3 is TGTGCCAGCAGCTTTCCCAATCCCGGGGAGAACTATGGCTACACCTTC. Its translation: CASSFPNPGENYGYTF.

The gene calls are TRBV7-9 and TRBJ2-5; 8 bases match TRBD1. This CDR3 has 12 residues. The ends lost 8 bases at V and 4 bases at J; junction bases unmatched: 3. From germline, CDR1 is SEHNR and CDR2 FQNEAQ (reference sequence). The CDR3 DNA reads TGTGCCAGCGCCAGGGGGCTAGAGACCCAGTACTTC. Translating gives CASARGLETQYF. Combining the CDR3 with reference TRBV7-9 and TRBJ2-5 gives the whole variable domain DTGVSQNPRHKITKRGQNVTFRCDPISEHNRLYWYRQTLGQGPEFLTYFQNEAQLEKSRLLSDRFSAERPKGSFSTLEIQRTEQGDSAMYLCASARGLETQYFGPGTRLLVL.

This rearrangement joins TRBV7-2 to TRBJ2-1, with TRBD2 matching 16 bases. The trim removed 4 bases at V and 4 bases at J, leaving 7 bases unmatched. Looked up from germline, CDR1 is SGHTA and CDR2 is FQGNSA. The CDR3 is 18 residues long. The CDR3 region has the DNA TGTGCCAGCAGCTCAAAGGGACTAGCGGGAGGGTTTTACAATGAGCAGTTCTTC. It translates to CASSSKGLAGGFYNEQFF.

This clone was counted a single time. The chain recombines TRBV9 with TRBJ2-1; D is unresolved. From germline, CDR1 is SGDLS and CDR2 YYNGEE. Trimming removed 3 bases at V and 7 bases at J, with 11 bases between. CDR3 length: 13 amino acids. For the CDR3, the DNA is TGTGCCAGCAGCGGTGACGGGTGGAATGAGCAGTTCTTC. Translation: CASSGDGWNEQFF. Looking up the rest from reference TRBV9 and TRBJ2-1 gives the full variable domain: DSGVTQTPKHLITATGQRVTLRCSPRSGDLSVYWYQQSLDQGLQFLIQYYNGEERAKGNILERFSAQQFPDLHSELNLSSLELGDSALYFCASSGDGWNEQFFGPGTRLTVL.

This rearrangement joins TRBV4-2 to TRBJ2-1; D is perhaps TRBD2 (5 bases). V gave up 0 bases and J gave up 10 bases, with 16 bases separating them. CDR3 size: 15 residues. The germline V gene has CDR1 LGHNA and CDR2 YNFKEQ. Here the CDR3 DNA reads TGTGCCAGCAGCCAAGAAGGTCTAGCCTTCGGGGAGCAGTTCTTC. Residues: CASSQEGLAFGEQFF.

As DNA, the CDR3 is TGTGCTAGTGGAACCACTAGCCCAGAGCAGTTCTTC. Its translation is CASGTTSPEQFF. The chain recombines TRBV12-5 with TRBJ2-1; possibly TRBD2 for D (6 bases). CDR1 LGHNT and CDR2 FRNRAP come from the germline V gene. V lost 6 bases and J 10 bases, leaving 13 bases between the germline ends. The CDR3 consists of 12 residues. The complete variable domain, with remaining parts taken from reference TRBV12-5 and TRBJ2-1, reads DARVTQTPRHKVTEMGQEVTMRCQPILGHNTVFWYRQTMMQGLELLAYFRNRAPLDDSGMPKDRFSAEMPDATLATLKIQPSEPRDSAVYFCASGTTSPEQFFGPGTRLTVL.

CDR3: CASSFGGIYGYTF. The CDR3 DNA reads as TGTGCCAGCAGCTTCGGCGGCATTTATGGCTACACCTTC. V is TRBV7-9 and J is TRBJ1-2; D not certain. Between the trimmed V and J ends, which lost 3 bases and 5 bases, there was a span of 10 bases. The germline V gene has CDR1 SEHNR and CDR2 FQNEAQ (reference sequence). The CDR3 has 13 residues.

The chain joins TRBV9 to TRBJ2-5, with TRBD2 matching 12 bases. Per the germline V gene, CDR1 is SGDLS and CDR2 is YYNGEE. With V trimmed by 0 bases and J by 5 bases, 8 bases remained unmatched. This CDR3 has 17 amino acids. The chain's CDR3 is CASSVVPLAGGFETQYF. The CDR3 DNA reads as TGTGCCAGCAGCGTAGTTCCCCTAGCGGGAGGGTTTGAGACCCAGTACTTC.

J is TRBJ1-1 and V is TRBV6-1; D might be TRBD1 (6 bases). CDR1 is MNHNS, CDR2 SASEGT, per germline. V lost 4 bases and J lost 6, with 9 bases in between. There are 12 residues in the CDR3. CDR3 bases: TGTGCCAGCAGTGTCCGGACAGCTGAAGCTTTCTTT. Protein sequence: CASSVRTAEAFF.

The J gene is TRBJ1-4, the V gene TRBV6-5; 7 bases fit TRBD1. The CDR3 length is 14 residues. Trimming cost V 10 bases and J 5 bases; bases outside gene matches: 10. Germline CDR1 MNHEY, CDR2 SVGAGI. The CDR3 nucleotides are TGTGCCACGCGCCCGGGACAGCTGAATGAAAAACTGTTTTTT. The encoded protein is CATRPGQLNEKLFF.

This CDR3 reads CASSRTGVDTQYF. The DNA of the CDR3 is TGTGCCAGCAGCCGGACAGGGGTGGATACGCAGTATTTT. The rearrangement uses TRBV5-6 and TRBJ2-3; 9 bases fit TRBD1. V shed 4 bases, J shed 6 bases, and the junction held 3 bases outside the gene matches. The V gene's germline CDR1 is SGHDT and CDR2 YYEEEE. CDR3 size: 13 residues.

The chain joins TRBV5-1 to TRBJ1-1; D is undetermined. Germline loops: CDR1 SGHRS, CDR2 YFSETQ. The V and J ends lost 4 bases and 4 bases respectively, with 14 bases between them. The CDR3 length is 14 residues. DNA of the CDR3: TGCGCCAGCAGCCTTCTGTCAGATCGCACTGAAGCTTTCTTT. Translating it yields CASSLLSDRTEAFF.

With respect to this clone: The same CDR3 is also encoded by other DNA sequences in this sample. The V gene is TRBV7-9, the J gene TRBJ2-7, with 8 bases identical to TRBD1. After removal of 5 bases from V and 0 bases from J, the junction contained 0 bases not matched to a gene. The germline V gene has CDR1 SEHNR and CDR2 FQNEAQ (reference sequence). The CDR3 has 13 residues. The CDR3, as DNA: TGTGCCAGCAGCGGGACAGGCTCCTACGAGCAGTACTTC. Protein: CASSGTGSYEQYF.

A few counts support this clone. This sequence joins TRBV5-1 and TRBJ1-2; 8 bases fit TRBD1. Germline loops: CDR1 SGHRS, CDR2 YFSETQ. The CDR3 is 15 amino acids. The trim removed 4 bases at V and 7 bases at J, leaving 12 bases unmatched. The CDR3 region has the DNA TGCGCCAGCAGCCCTATTGGACAGGGTGCCGCTGGCTACACCTTC. As protein: CASSPIGQGAAGYTF.

This rearrangement joins TRBV5-4 to TRBJ2-1; 7 positions agree with TRBD1. Trimming at V came to 4 bases and at J to 2 bases, leaving 3 bases not matched to a gene. Germline CDR1 and CDR2: SGHNT and YYREEE (reference sequence). The CDR3 extends over 14 amino acids. In DNA, the CDR3 is TGTGCCAGCAGCCCCGACAGGGCCTACAATGAGCAGTTCTTC. It codes for CASSPDRAYNEQFF.

This sequence joins TRBV5-1 and TRBJ2-5; a weak D match, TRBD1 (6 bases). CDR3 length: 16 amino acids. V was trimmed by 4 bases and J by 2 bases, leaving 18 bases between them. Germline CDR1 SGHRS, CDR2 YFSETQ. This CDR3 is CASSPGTLAEQETQYF. CDR3 coding DNA: TGCGCCAGCAGCCCAGGGACACTCGCCGAACAAGAGACCCAGTACTTC.

V gene TRBV6-5 combines with J gene TRBJ2-5; maybe TRBD2 (5 bases). Per the germline V gene, CDR1 is MNHEY and CDR2 is SVGAGI. Trimming took 5 bases from V and 5 from J, leaving 9 bases between them. The CDR3 loop spans 12 amino acids. The CDR3 here is CASSNTRETQYF. The CDR3 DNA follows: TGTGCCAGCAGTAATACTAGGGAGACCCAGTACTTC.

The chain combines TRBV15 with TRBJ1-5, with TRBD1 identical over 7 bases. Looked up from germline, CDR1 is LNHNV and CDR2 is YYDKDF (reference sequence). The trim removed 3 bases at V and 2 bases at J, leaving 10 bases unmatched. CDR3 length equals 17 residues. Written as DNA, the CDR3 is TGTGCCACCAGCAGCGATAACAGGGGCTTTGGCAATCAGCCCCAGCATTTT. Its protein is CATSSDNRGFGNQPQHF.